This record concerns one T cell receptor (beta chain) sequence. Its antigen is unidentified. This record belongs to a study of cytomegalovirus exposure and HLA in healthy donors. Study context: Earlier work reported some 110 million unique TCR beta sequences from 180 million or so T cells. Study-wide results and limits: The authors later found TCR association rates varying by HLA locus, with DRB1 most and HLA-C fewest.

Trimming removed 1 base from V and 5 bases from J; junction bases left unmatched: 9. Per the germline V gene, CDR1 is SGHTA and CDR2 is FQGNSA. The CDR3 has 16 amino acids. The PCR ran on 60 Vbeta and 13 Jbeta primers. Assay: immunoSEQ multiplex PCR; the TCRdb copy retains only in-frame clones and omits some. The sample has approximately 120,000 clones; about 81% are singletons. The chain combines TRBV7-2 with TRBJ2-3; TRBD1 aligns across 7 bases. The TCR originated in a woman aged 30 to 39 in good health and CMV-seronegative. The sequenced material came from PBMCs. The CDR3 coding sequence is TGTGCCAGCAGCTTAGTCAGTGGTCAGGGGGAAGATACGCAGTATTTT. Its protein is CASSLVSGQGEDTQYF.